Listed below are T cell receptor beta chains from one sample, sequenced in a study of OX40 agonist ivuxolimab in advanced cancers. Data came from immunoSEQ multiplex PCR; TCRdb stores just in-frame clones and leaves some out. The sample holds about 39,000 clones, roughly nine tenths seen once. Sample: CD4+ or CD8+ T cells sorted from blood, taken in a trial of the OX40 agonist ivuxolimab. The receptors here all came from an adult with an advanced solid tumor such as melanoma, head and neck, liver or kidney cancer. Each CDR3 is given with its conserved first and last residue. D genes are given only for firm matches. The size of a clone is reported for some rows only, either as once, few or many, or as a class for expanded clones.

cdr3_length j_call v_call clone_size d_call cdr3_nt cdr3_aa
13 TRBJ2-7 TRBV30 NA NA TGTGCCTGGAGTGTCGGCAACTCCTACGAGCAGTACTTC CAWSVGNSYEQYF
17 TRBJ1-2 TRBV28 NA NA TGTGCCAGCAGTTTATCGCGGGGGTCGGTGTTCGTTGACGGCTACACCTTC CASSLSRGSVFVDGYTF
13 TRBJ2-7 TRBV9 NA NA TGTGCCAGCAGCCCCTCGGGGGCGAGGGAGCAGTACTTC CASSPSGAREQYF
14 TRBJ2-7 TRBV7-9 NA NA TGTGCCAGCAGGTTCCGGGACGGGCCCTACGAGCAGTACTTC CASRFRDGPYEQYF
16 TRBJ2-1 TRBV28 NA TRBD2 TGTGCCAGCAGTTTAGGGACTAGCGGGAGGTACAATGAGCAGTTCTTC CASSLGTSGRYNEQFF
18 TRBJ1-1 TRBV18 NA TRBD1 TGTGCCAGCTCACCAGGGGCAGGGGGCCTGTGGGGGAACACTGAAGCTTTCTTT CASSPGAGGLWGNTEAFF
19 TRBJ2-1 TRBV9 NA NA TGTGCCAGCAGCGCCCCTAAAGGCGGGGCAGGGGATTCCTACAATGAGCAGTTCTTC CASSAPKGGAGDSYNEQFF
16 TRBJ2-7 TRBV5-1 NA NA TGCGCCAGCAACCACCTCTCCGCAGGGGCCGCCTACGAGCAGTACTTC CASNHLSAGAAYEQYF
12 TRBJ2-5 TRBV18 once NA TGTGCCAGCTCAAGGGGTGAGGAGACCCAGTACTTC CASSRGEETQYF
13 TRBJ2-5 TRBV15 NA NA TGTGCCACCAGGGGTCAGGGCCAAGAGACCCAGTACTTC CATRGQGQETQYF
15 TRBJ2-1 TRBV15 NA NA TGTGCCACCAGCAGAGAAACAGGTTCGAACAATGAGCAGTTCTTC CATSRETGSNNEQFF
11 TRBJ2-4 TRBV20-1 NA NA TGCAGTGCTACCGTGACAGGTCCTAAGTACTTC CSATVTGPKYF
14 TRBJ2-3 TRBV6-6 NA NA TGTGCCAGCAGTTACCCTGACTCTCTGGATACGCAGTATTTT CASSYPDSLDTQYF
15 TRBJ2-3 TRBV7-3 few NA TGTGCCAGCAGCGCTTGGGGTTCTAGCACAGATACGCAGTATTTT CASSAWGSSTDTQYF
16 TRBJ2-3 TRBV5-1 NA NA TGCGCCAGCAGCTTGGATGGGGTTAGCGGATCAGATACGCAGTATTTT CASSLDGVSGSDTQYF
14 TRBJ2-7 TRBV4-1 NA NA TGCGCCAGCAGCCCTTACAGGGAAACCTACGAGCAGTACTTC CASSPYRETYEQYF